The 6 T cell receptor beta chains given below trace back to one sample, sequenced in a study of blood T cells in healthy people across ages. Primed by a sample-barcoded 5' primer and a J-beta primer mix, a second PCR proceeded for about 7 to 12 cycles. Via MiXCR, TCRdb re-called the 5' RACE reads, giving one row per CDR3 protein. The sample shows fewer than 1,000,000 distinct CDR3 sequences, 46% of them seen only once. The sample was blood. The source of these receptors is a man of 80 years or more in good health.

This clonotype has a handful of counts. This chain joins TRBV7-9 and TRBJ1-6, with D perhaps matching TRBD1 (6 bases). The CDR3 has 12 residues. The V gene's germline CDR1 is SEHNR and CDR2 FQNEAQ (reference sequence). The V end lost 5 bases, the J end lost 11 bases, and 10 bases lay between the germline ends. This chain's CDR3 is CASSVQGPPLHF. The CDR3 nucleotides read TGTGCCAGCAGCGTACAGGGACCACCCCTCCACTTT.

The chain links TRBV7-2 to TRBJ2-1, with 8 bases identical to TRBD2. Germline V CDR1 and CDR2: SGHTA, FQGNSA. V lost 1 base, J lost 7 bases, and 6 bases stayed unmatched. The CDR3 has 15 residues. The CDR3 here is CASSLGAGAVNEQFF. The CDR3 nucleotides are TGTGCCAGCAGCTTAGGAGCGGGAGCTGTGAATGAGCAGTTCTTC.

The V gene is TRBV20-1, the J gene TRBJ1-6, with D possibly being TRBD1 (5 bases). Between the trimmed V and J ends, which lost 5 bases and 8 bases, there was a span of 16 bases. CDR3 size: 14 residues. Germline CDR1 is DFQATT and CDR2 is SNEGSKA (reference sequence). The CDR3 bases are TGCAGTGCTCGTCCTGGCCTGGGGGATTCACCCCTCCACTTT. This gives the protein CSARPGLGDSPLHF.

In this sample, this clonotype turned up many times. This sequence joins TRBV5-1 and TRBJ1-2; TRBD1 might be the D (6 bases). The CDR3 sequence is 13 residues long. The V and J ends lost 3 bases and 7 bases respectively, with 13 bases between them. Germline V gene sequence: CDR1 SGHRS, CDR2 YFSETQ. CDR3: CASSSPGQGGYTF. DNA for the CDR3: TGCGCCAGCAGCTCCCCGGGACAAGGTGGCTACACCTTC.

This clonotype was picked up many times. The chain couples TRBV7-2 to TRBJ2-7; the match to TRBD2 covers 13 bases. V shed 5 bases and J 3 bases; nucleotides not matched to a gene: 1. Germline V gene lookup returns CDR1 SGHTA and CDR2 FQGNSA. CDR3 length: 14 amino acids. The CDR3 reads CASSRLAGGYEQYF. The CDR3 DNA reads TGTGCCAGCAGCCGACTAGCGGGAGGCTACGAGCAGTACTTC.

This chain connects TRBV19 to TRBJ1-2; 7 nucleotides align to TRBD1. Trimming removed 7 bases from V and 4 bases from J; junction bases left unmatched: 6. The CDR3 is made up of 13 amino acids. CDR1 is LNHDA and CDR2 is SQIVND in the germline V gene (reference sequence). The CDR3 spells CASTETGVYGYTF. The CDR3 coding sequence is TGTGCCAGTACCGAAACAGGGGTCTATGGCTACACCTTC.